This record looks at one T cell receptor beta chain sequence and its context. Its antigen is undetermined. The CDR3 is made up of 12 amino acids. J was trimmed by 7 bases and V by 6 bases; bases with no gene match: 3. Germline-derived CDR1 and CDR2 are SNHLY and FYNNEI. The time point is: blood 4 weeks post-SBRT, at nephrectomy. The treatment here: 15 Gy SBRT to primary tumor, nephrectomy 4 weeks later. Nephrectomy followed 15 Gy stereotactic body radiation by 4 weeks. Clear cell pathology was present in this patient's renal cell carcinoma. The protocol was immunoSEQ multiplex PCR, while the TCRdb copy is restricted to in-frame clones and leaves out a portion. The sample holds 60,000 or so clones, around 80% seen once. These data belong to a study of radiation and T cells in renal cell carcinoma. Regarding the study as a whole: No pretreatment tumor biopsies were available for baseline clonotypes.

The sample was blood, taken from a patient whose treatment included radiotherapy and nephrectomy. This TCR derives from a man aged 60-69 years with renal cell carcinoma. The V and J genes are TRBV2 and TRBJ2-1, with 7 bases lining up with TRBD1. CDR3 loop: CASRAGGNEQFF. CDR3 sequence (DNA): TGTGCCAGCAGGGCAGGGGGAAATGAGCAGTTCTTC.